One and the same sample provided the 7 T cell receptor beta chains below, sequenced in a study of T cell repertoires in cytomegalovirus infection (dated by TCRdb to between 2018 and 2020). The instrument was an Illumina HiSeq 1500. Using fastp at Q25 and MiXCR, TCRdb reprocessed the public reads and kept productive beta chains. A single entry per CDR3 protein holds the most common genes and DNA from its merged rows. In this sample the table shows about half a million distinct CDR3 sequences, about 33% of which occur a single time. The ten biggest clones cover 17% of the sample. No antigen has been assigned to these receptors. The treatment or condition label here, explained by the study, means: in vitro stimulation with specific CMV peptide epitopes to enrich CMV-specific T cells. Sample: cultured PBMCs, taken from culture after CMV antigen stimulation. The receptor set was obtained from a human donor in good health (CMV status not recorded). Some clones in this sample may be carry-over from other donors' samples.

The rearrangement uses TRBV27 and TRBJ2-1, with D possibly matching TRBD1 (5 bases). There are 14 residues in the CDR3. V was clipped by 8 bases and J by 1 base, with 12 bases between them. Germline-derived CDR1 and CDR2 are MNHEY and SMNVEV (reference sequence). CDR3 DNA sequence: TGTGCCAGCGGCCGACAGTTTTCCTACAATGAGCAGTTCTTC. As protein: CASGRQFSYNEQFF.

The rearrangement uses TRBV27 and TRBJ2-3; D gene ambiguous. With 3 bases removed from V and 2 bases from J, the gap between germline ends came to 9 bases. The CDR3 loop spans 14 amino acids. The germline gives CDR1 MNHEY, CDR2 SMNVEV (reference sequence). CDR3 region: CASSLSLYTDTQYF. The CDR3 DNA sequence: TGTGCCAGCAGTTTGTCGCTCTACACAGATACGCAGTATTTT.

In this sample, this clonotype turned up once. The chain recombines TRBV20-1 with TRBJ1-2, with D tentatively TRBD1 (5 bases). This CDR3 is 14 amino acids long. CDR1 DFQATT and CDR2 SNEGSKA come from the germline V gene (reference sequence). In DNA form, the CDR3 reads TGCAGGGCCTTTATTCAGGGAGAAAACTATGGCTACACCTTC. As protein: CRAFIQGENYGYTF.

There are a few counts of this clonotype. The genes are TRBV10-3 and TRBJ2-1; 10 bases map to TRBD2. The V gene's germline CDR1 is ENHRY and CDR2 SYGVKD. The CDR3 spans 13 residues. J was trimmed by 8 bases and V by 6 bases; bases with no gene match: 4. The CDR3 bases are TGTGCCATCAGACTAGCGGGGAAGGATGAGCAGTTCTTC. This translates into CAIRLAGKDEQFF.

This clonotype turned up a few times. The chain joins TRBV7-6 to TRBJ1-1; possible D gene TRBD1, 5 bases. The length of the CDR3 is 13 residues. The V end was cut by 5 bases, the J end by 11 bases, with 18 bases between. Germline V lookup: CDR1 SGHVS, CDR2 FNYEAQ. CDR3 sequence (DNA): TGTGCCAGCAGCCGATGGGGGGGGGAAGGCGCTTTCTTT. It specifies CASSRWGGEGAFF.

This chain connects TRBV11-2 to TRBJ2-7; D is uncertain. V gave up 0 bases and J gave up 2 bases, with 5 bases separating them. Germline V CDR1 and CDR2: SGHAT, FQNNGV. This CDR3 region has 13 residues. This CDR3 reads CASSLDPAYEQYV. The CDR3 DNA follows: TGTGCCAGCAGCTTAGATCCGGCCTACGAGCAGTACGTC.

The rearrangement joins TRBV19 to TRBJ2-3; possibly TRBD1 or TRBD2 for D (5 bases each). The germline gives CDR1 LNHDA, CDR2 SQIVND (reference sequence). The length of the CDR3 is 17 residues. Trimming stripped 0 bases from V and 4 bases from J, with 17 bases between. The CDR3 DNA follows: TGTGCCAGTAGTATAGAGAAGGGGATATGGCGGGCAGATACGCAGTATTTT. Protein product: CASSIEKGIWRADTQYF.